The entry that follows covers one T cell receptor beta chain sequence. The antigen is not known. The study made its TRB cDNA libraries by 5' RACE, adding UMI labels. No DNA is given; TCRdb re-called the 5' RACE reads and lists each CDR3 protein once. The repertoire table contains some 100,000 distinct CDR3 sequences. The sample is drawn from a study of CXCR3-negative and CXCR3-positive naive CD8 T cells. Findings and caveats of the study: Comparably high diversity marked both naive subsets, whereas memory CD8+ cells had much lower diversity. A higher hydrophobicity marked the TRB CDR3s of CXCR3-positive naive cells versus CXCR3-negative naive cells.

Triplicate sorting captured about 300,000 cells each from every CD8+ T cell subset. Naive cells were sorted as CD45RO-, CCR7+, CD27+ and CD95-. The CDR3 runs to 15 residues. CDR1 and CDR2 from the germline V gene are SGDLS and YYNGEE. The chain carries TRBV9 and TRBJ2-3; absent DNA, TCRdb's TRBD1 call cannot be checked. Material: naive CXCR3+ CD8+ T cells from blood. Subset meaning: CD45RO-CCR7+CD27+CD95- naive CD8+ T cells expressing CXCR3 (TNR3+). The TCR was taken from a human donor in good health. Some clones in this sample may be carry-over from other donors' samples. The CDR3 loop is CASSPPGGGTDTQYF.